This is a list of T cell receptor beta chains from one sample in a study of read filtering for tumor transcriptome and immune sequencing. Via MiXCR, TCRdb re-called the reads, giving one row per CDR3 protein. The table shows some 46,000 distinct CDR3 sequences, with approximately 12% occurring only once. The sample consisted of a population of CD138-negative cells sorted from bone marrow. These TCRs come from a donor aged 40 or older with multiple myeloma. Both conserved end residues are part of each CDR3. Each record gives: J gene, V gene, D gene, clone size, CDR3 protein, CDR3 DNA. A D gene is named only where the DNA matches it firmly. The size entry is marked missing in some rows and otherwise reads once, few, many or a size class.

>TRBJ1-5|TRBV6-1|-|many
CASSEFRGASQPQHF
TGTGCCAGCAGTGAATTCCGGGGCGCATCTCAGCCCCAGCATTTT
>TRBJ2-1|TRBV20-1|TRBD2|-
CSAELAGNEQFF
TGCAGTGCGGAACTAGCGGGGAATGAGCAGTTCTTC
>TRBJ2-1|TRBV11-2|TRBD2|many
CASSDVAGIGLEQFF
TGTGCCAGCAGCGATGTAGCGGGAATTGGCCTTGAGCAGTTCTTC
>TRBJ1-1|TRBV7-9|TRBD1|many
CASSRSPGTGDTEAFF
TGTGCCAGCAGCAGATCCCCCGGGACAGGGGATACTGAAGCTTTCTTT
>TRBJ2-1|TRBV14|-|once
CASSHVDSGEQFF
TGTGCCAGCAGCCACGTTGATAGCGGTGAGCAGTTCTTC
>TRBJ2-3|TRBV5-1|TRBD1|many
CASSPTGGWQYF
TGCGCCAGCAGCCCTACAGGGGGTTGGCAGTATTTT
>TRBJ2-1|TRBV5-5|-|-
CASSAEGSTYNEQFF
TGTGCCAGCAGCGCCGAGGGCTCCACCTACAATGAGCAGTTCTTC
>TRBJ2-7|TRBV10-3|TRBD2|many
CAISESGTRPEQYF
TGTGCCATCAGTGAGTCAGGGACTAGACCCGAGCAGTACTTC
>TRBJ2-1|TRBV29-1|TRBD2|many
CSSQRGNEQFF
TGCAGCTCTCAGCGGGGGAATGAGCAGTTCTTC
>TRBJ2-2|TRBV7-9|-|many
CASSFGTDTGELFF
TGTGCCAGCAGCTTCGGGACCGACACCGGGGAGCTGTTTTTT
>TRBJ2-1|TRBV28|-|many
CASRAPNEQFF
TGTGCCAGCAGAGCGCCAAATGAGCAGTTCTTC
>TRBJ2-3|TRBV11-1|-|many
CASSFRDNQDTQYF
TGTGCCAGCAGCTTCCGGGACAACCAGGATACGCAGTATTTT
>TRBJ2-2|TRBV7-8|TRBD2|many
CASSLDWVRERNTGELFF
TGTGCCAGCAGCTTAGATTGGGTGCGGGAGCGGAACACCGGGGAGCTGTTTTTT
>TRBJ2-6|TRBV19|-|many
CASSVSASSGANVLTF
TGTGCCAGTAGTGTTTCGGCCTCCTCTGGGGCCAACGTCCTGACTTTC
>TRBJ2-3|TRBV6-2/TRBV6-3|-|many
CASSYSWEVIPDTQYF
TGTGCCAGCAGTTACTCGTGGGAGGTGATCCCAGATACGCAGTATTTT
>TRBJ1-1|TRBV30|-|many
CAWSHTRGNAEAFF
TGTGCCTGGAGTCATACGAGGGGGAACGCTGAAGCTTTCTTT
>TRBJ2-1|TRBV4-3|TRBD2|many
CASSPLSGSSYNEQFF
TGCGCCAGCAGCCCTCTTAGCGGGAGCTCCTACAATGAGCAGTTCTTC